The 12 T cell receptor beta chains below were found in one sample sequenced in a study of neurological immune-mediated disorders. TCRdb passed the 5' RACE reads through MiXCR, listing each CDR3 protein once. The table shows tens of thousands of distinct CDR3 sequences, with under 30% occurring only once. The sample was PBMCs. These receptors all stem from a woman in her seventies in good health.

The chain employs TRBV10-3 and TRBJ1-1; a possible D gene is TRBD1 (5 bases). Deletions cut 2 bases from V and 8 bases from J, with 9 bases between. Germline V gene sequence: CDR1 ENHRY, CDR2 SYGVKD. The CDR3 consists of 12 residues. CDR3: CAISERGLEAFF. CDR3 coding DNA: TGTGCCATCAGTGAGAGGGGATTAGAAGCTTTCTTT.

In this sample, this clonotype turned up many times. This chain connects TRBV20-1 to TRBJ2-3; D is possibly TRBD2 (6 bases). The CDR3 sequence is 14 residues long. The germline V gene encodes CDR1 DFQATT and CDR2 SNEGSKA (reference sequence). Trimming removed 5 bases at V and 3 bases at J, with 15 bases between. The DNA for the CDR3 is TGCAGTGCTGGGGACGGAGGGGTAACAGATACGCAGTATTTT. Translation gives CSAGDGGVTDTQYF.

The table lists this clonotype with many counts. The rearrangement joins TRBV27 to TRBJ1-2; D might be TRBD1 (5 bases). The V gene lost 8 bases and the J gene lost 3 bases, with 13 bases spanning the gap. CDR1 and CDR2 from the germline V gene are MNHEY and SMNVEV (reference sequence). The CDR3 has 13 residues. CDR3: CASARRGDYGYTF. CDR3 bases: TGTGCCAGCGCCCGGAGGGGCGACTATGGCTACACCTTC.

This clonotype came up many times. CDR3 amino acids: CASSLGGNDYGYTF. The CDR3 coding sequence is TGCGCCAGCAGCTTGGGAGGGAACGACTATGGCTACACCTTC. The rearrangement joins TRBV5-1 to TRBJ1-2; D uncertain. The germline V gene encodes CDR1 SGHRS and CDR2 YFSETQ. The CDR3 covers 14 residues. The V and J ends lost 0 bases and 3 bases respectively, with 9 bases between them.

The table lists this clonotype with many counts. The chain joins TRBV10-3 to TRBJ2-1; D remains ambiguous. In germline, CDR1 is ENHRY, CDR2 SYGVKD. The germline V and J ends were trimmed by 3 bases and 5 bases, with 8 bases remaining between them. This CDR3 has 13 amino acids. The CDR3 region is CAISEPNNNEQFF. CDR3 nucleotide sequence: TGTGCCATCAGTGAACCCAACAACAATGAGCAGTTCTTC.

In this sample, this clonotype turned up many times. This chain links TRBV5-1 with TRBJ2-1; no clear D gene. CDR1 is SGHRS and CDR2 is YFSETQ in the germline V gene. This CDR3 has 14 residues. V lost 2 bases, J lost 8 bases, and 14 bases lay in between. The CDR3 region is CASSLSVPPDEQFF. The CDR3 DNA reads as TGCGCCAGCAGCTTAAGCGTCCCCCCGGATGAGCAGTTCTTC.

In its sample, this clonotype was seen many times. V and J are TRBV7-2 and TRBJ1-2, with 8 positions matching TRBD1. The V segment lost 5 bases and the J segment 5 bases; nucleotides outside the gene matches: 7. Germline loops: CDR1 SGHTA, CDR2 FQGNSA. The CDR3 loop spans 14 amino acids. CDR3 region: CASSPDRGGYGYTF. The CDR3 DNA is TGTGCCAGCAGCCCAGACAGGGGCGGATATGGCTACACCTTC.

This chain uses TRBV20-1 with TRBJ2-1; 9 nucleotides match TRBD2. Unmatched junction bases numbered 9, after V lost 0 bases and J lost 9 bases. CDR1 is DFQATT, CDR2 SNEGSKA, per germline (reference sequence). The CDR3 loop spans 15 amino acids. The CDR3 DNA is TGCAGTGCTAGAGATCGGCTAGCGGGATGGCTTGAGCAGTTCTTC. Protein: CSARDRLAGWLEQFF.

This clonotype occurred a few times. V usage is TRBV6-6 and J usage is TRBJ1-2; no reliable D call. This CDR3 contains 15 residues. Germline CDR1 reads MNHNY; CDR2 reads SVGAGI (reference sequence). V gave up 0 bases and J gave up 2 bases, with 10 bases separating them. The CDR3, as DNA: TGTGCCAGCAGTTACTCGGCTGAGGCCAACTATGGCTACACCTTC. Its protein is CASSYSAEANYGYTF.

This clonotype was counted ten times or more. The V and J genes are TRBV29-1 and TRBJ2-1; D tentatively fits TRBD1 or TRBD2 (6 bases each). Germline V gene sequence: CDR1 SQVTM, CDR2 ANQGSEA. The CDR3 loop spans 14 amino acids. Trimming took off 6 bases at V and 6 bases at J, with 18 bases between the two ends. The chain's CDR3 is CSVSRLEGGNEQFF. CDR3 DNA sequence: TGCAGCGTATCGAGACTAGAGGGGGGCAATGAGCAGTTCTTC.

Many counts were recorded for this clonotype. The chain uses TRBV5-1 and TRBJ2-2; 7 bases are a match to TRBD1. The CDR3 is 14 residues long. CDR1 is SGHRS and CDR2 is YFSETQ in the germline V gene. The V segment lost 3 bases and the J segment 7 bases; nucleotides outside the gene matches: 6. The CDR3 sequence is CASSWTGGIGELFF. The DNA of the CDR3 is TGCGCCAGCAGCTGGACAGGCGGAATCGGGGAGCTGTTTTTT.

The rearrangement links TRBV20-1 to TRBJ2-7; 9 bases align to TRBD1. This CDR3 contains 12 residues. V gave up 4 bases and J gave up 3 bases; unmatched junction bases: 1. CDR1 and CDR2 from the germline V gene are DFQATT and SNEGSKA (reference sequence). The CDR3 loop is CSATGQGYEQYF. The CDR3 nucleotides read TGCAGTGCTACGGGACAGGGCTACGAGCAGTACTTC.